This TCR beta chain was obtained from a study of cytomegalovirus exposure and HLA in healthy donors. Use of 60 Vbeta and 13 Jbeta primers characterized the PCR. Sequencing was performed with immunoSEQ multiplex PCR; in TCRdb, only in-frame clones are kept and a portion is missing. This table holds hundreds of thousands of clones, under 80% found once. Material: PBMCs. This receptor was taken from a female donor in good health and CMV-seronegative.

The CDR3 DNA reads TGTGCCAGCAGTTATACAGGGGTTTCCTACGAGCAGTACTTC. Encoded protein: CASSYTGVSYEQYF. The rearrangement links TRBV6-5 to TRBJ2-7, with 7 bases that match TRBD1. Germline assignment: CDR1 MNHEY and CDR2 SVGAGI. The CDR3 has 14 residues. The trim removed 3 bases at V and 1 base at J, leaving 3 bases unmatched.